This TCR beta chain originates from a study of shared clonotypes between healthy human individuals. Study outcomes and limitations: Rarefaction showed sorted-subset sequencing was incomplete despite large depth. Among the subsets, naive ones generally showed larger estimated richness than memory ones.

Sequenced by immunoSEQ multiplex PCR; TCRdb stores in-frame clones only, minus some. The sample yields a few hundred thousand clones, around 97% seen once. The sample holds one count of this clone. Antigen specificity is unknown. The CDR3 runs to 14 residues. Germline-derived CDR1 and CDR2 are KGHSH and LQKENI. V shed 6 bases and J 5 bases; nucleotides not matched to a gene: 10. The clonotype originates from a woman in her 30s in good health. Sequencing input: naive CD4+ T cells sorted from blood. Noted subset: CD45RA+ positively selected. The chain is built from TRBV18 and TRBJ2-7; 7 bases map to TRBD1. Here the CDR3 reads CASSQQGMRNEQYF. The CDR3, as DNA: TGTGCCAGCTCCCAACAGGGGATGAGGAACGAGCAGTACTTC.